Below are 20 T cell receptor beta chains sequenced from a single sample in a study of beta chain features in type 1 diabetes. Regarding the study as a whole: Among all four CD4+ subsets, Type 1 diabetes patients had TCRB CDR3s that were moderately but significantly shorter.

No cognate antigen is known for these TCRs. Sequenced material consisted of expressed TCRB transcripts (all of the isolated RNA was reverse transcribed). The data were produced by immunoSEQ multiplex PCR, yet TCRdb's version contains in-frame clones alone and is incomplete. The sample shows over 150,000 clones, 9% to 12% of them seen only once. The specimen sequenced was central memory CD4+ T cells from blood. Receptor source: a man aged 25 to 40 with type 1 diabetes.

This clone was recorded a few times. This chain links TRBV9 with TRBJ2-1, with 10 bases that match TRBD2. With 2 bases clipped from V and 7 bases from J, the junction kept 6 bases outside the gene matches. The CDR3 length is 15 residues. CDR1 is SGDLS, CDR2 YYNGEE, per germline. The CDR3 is CASSVQSGRANEQFF. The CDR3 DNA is TGTGCCAGCAGCGTTCAAAGCGGGAGGGCTAATGAGCAGTTCTTC.

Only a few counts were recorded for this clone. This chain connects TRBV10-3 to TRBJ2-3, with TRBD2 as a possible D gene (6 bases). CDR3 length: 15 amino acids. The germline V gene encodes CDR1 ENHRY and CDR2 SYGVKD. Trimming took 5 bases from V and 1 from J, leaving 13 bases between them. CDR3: CAISWQGGGTDTQYF. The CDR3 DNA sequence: TGTGCCATCAGTTGGCAGGGAGGCGGCACAGATACGCAGTATTTT.

CDR3 bases: TGTGCCAGCAGTTTAGCGGATGAGCAGTTCTTC. This sequence encodes CASSLADEQFF. The genes are TRBV28 and TRBJ2-1; no definite D call. The CDR3 is made up of 11 amino acids. Germline V CDR1 and CDR2: MDHEN, SYDVKM. Trimming took off 2 bases at V and 8 bases at J, with 4 bases between the two ends.

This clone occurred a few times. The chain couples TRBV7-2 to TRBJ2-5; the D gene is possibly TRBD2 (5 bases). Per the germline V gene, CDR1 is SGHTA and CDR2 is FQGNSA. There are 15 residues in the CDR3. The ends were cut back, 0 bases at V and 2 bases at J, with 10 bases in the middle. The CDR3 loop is CASSLALAYQETQYF. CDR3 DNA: TGTGCCAGCAGCTTAGCATTAGCGTATCAAGAGACCCAGTACTTC.

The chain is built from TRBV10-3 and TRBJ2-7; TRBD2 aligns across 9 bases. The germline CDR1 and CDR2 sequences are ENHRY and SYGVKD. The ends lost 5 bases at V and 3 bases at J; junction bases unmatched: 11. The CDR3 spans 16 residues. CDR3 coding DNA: TGTGCCATCAGTTACCTACAAGCGGGAGGTGGCTACGAGCAGTACTTC. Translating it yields CAISYLQAGGGYEQYF.

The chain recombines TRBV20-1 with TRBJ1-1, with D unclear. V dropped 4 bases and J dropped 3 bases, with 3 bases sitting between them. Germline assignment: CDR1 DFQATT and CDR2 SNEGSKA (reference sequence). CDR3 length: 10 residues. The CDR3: CSATDTEAFF. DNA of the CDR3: TGCAGTGCTACTGACACTGAAGCTTTCTTT.

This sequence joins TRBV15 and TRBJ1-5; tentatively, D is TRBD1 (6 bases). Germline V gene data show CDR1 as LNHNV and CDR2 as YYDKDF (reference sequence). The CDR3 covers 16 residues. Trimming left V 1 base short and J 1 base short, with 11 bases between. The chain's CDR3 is CATSRGPGASNQPQHF. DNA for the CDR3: TGTGCCACCAGCAGAGGCCCAGGGGCCAGCAATCAGCCCCAGCATTTT. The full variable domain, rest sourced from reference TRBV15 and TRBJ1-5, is DAMVIQNPRYQVTQFGKPVTLSCSQTLNHNVMYWYQQKSSQAPKLLFHYYDKDFNNEADTPDNFQSRRPNTSFCFLDIRSPGLGDTAMYLCATSRGPGASNQPQHFGDGTRLSIL.

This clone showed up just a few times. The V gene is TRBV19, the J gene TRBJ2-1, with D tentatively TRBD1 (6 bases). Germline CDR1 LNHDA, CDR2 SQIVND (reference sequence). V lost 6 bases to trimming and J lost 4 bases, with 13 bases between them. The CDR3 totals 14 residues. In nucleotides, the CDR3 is TGTGCCAGTAGGGACAGATCTCGGTACAATGAGCAGTTCTTC. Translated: CASRDRSRYNEQFF. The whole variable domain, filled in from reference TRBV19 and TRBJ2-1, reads DGGITQSPKYLFRKEGQNVTLSCEQNLNHDAMYWYRQDPGQGLRLIYYSQIVNDFQKGDIAEGYSVSREKKESFPLTVTSAQKNPTAFYLCASRDRSRYNEQFFGPGTRLTVL.

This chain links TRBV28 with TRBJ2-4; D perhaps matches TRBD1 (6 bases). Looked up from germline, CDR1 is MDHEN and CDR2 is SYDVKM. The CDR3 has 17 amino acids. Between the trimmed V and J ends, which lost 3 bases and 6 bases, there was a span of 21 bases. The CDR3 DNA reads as TGTGCCAGCAGTTTTTTTGCTCGGGACAACTGGGGAAACATTCAGTACTTC. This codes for CASSFFARDNWGNIQYF.

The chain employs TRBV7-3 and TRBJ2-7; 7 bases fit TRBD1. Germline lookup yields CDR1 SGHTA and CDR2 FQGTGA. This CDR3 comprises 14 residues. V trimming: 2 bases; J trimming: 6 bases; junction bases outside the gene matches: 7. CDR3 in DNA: TGTGCCAGCAGCTTAGACAGGGCGACCTCCGAGCAGTACTTC. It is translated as CASSLDRATSEQYF.

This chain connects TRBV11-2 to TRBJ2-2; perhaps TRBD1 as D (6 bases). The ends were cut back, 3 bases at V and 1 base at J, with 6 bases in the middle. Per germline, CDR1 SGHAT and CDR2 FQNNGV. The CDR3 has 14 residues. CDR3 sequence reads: CASSLDRNTGELFF. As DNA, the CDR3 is TGTGCCAGCAGCTTGGACAGGAACACCGGGGAGCTGTTTTTT.

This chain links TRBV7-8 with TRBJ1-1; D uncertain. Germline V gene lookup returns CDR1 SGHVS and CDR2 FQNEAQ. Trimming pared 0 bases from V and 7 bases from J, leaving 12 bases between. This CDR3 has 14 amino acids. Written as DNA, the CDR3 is TGTGCCAGCAGCTTAGCGTACGGAGACGTTGAAGCTTTCTTT. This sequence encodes CASSLAYGDVEAFF.

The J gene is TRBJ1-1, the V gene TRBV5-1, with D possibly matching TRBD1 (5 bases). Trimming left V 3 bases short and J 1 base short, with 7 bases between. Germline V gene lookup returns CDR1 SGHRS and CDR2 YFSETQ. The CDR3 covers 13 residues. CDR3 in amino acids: CASSSRENTEAFF. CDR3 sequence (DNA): TGCGCCAGCAGCTCCAGGGAGAACACTGAAGCTTTCTTT.

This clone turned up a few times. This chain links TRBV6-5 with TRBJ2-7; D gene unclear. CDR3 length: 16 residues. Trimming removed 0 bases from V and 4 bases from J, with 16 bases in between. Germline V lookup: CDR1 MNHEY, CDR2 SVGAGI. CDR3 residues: CASSYSVPRLLYEQYF. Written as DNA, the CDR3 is TGTGCCAGCAGTTACTCGGTCCCTAGACTCCTATACGAGCAGTACTTC.

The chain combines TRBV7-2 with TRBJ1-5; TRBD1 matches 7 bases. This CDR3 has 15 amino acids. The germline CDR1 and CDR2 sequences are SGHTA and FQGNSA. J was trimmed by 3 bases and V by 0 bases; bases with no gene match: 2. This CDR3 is CASSLATGYNQPQHF. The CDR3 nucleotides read TGTGCCAGCAGCTTAGCGACAGGGTACAATCAGCCCCAGCATTTT.

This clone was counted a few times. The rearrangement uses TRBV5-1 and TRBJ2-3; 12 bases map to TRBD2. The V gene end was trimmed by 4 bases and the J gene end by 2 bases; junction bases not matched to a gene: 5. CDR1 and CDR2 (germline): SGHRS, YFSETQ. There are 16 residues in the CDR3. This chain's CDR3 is CASSPRLAGVTDTQYF. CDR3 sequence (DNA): TGCGCCAGCAGCCCACGACTAGCGGGAGTCACAGATACGCAGTATTTT.

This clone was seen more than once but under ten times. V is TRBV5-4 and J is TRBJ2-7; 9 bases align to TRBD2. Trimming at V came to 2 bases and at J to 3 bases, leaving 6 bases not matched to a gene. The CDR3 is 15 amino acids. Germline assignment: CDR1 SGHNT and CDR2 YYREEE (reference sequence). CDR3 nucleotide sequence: TGTGCCAGCAGCTTTAGTAGCGGGGGAAACTACGAGCAGTACTTC. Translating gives CASSFSSGGNYEQYF. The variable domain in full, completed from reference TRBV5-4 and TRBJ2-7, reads ETGVTQSPTHLIKTRGQQVTLRCSSQSGHNTVSWYQQALGQGPQFIFQYYREEENGRGNFPPRFSGLQFPNYSSELNVNALELDDSALYLCASSFSSGGNYEQYFGPGTRLTVT.

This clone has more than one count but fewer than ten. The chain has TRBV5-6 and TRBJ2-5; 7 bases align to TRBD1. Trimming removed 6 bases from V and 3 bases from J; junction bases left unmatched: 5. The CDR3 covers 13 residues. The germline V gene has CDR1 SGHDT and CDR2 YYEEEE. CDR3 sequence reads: CASTRTGEETQYF. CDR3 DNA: TGTGCCAGCACTCGGACAGGAGAAGAGACCCAGTACTTC.

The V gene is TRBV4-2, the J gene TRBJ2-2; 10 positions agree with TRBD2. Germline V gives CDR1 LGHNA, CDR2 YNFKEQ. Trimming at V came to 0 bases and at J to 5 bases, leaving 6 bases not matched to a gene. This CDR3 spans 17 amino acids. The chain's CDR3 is CASSQDLAGALTGELFF. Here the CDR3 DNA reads TGTGCCAGCAGCCAAGATCTAGCGGGAGCGCTAACCGGGGAGCTGTTTTTT.

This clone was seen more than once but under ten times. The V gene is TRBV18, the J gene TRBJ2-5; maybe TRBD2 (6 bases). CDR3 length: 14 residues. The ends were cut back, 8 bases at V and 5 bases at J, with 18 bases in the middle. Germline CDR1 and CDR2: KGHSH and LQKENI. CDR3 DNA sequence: TGTGCCAGCGCCCTGGGAACTAGCTGGGAGACCCAGTACTTC. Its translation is CASALGTSWETQYF.